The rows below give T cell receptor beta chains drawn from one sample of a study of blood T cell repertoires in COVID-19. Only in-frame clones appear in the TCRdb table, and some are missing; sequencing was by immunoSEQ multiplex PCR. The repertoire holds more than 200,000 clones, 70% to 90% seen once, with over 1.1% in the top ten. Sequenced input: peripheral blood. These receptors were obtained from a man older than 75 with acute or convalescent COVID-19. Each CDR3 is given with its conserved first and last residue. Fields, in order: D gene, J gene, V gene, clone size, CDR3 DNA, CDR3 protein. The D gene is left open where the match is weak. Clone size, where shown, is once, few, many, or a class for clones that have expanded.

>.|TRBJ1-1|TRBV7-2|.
TGTGCCAGCAGCTTAGGGGGACATCCGAACACTGAAGCTTTCTTT
CASSLGGHPNTEAFF
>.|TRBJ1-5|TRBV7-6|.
TGTGCCAGCAGCTTAGTTTCTGGGGCTAATCAGCCCCAGCATTTT
CASSLVSGANQPQHF
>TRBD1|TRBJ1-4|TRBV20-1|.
TGCAGTGCTAATGACAGGGGGCTGAATGAAAAACTGTTTTTT
CSANDRGLNEKLFF
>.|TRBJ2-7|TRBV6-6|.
TGTGCCAGTACGGGGGCCTACGAGCAGTACTTC
CASTGAYEQYF
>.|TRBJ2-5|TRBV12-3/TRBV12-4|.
TGTGCCAGCAGTCCCGGGACTCAAGAGACCCAGTACTTC
CASSPGTQETQYF
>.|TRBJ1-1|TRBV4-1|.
TGCGCCAGCAGCCGGGACTCTGCTACTGAAGCTTTCTTT
CASSRDSATEAFF
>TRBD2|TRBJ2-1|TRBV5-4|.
TGTGCCAGCAGCTTGCGGGGGGGGAGTCGGTACAATGAGCAGTTCTTC
CASSLRGGSRYNEQFF
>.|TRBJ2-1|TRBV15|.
TGTGCCACCAGCAGAGATGCAGTTGAGCAGTTCTTC
CATSRDAVEQFF
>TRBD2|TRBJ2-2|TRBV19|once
TGTGCCAGTAGATGGACTAGCGATCACGGGGAGCTGTTTTTT
CASRWTSDHGELFF
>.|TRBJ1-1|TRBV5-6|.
TGTGCCAGCAGCTCGGACATGAACACTGAAGCTTTCTTT
CASSSDMNTEAFF
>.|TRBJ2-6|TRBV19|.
TGTGCCAGTAGTATACGCCCTCTGGGGGCGGGGGCCAACGTCCTGACTTTC
CASSIRPLGAGANVLTF
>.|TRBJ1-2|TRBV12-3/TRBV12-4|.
TGTGCCAGCAGTTTAGGGCTCTATGGCTACACCTTC
CASSLGLYGYTF
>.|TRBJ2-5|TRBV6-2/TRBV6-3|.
TGTGCCAGCAGCCTCGGGGCAGGGGGGATGGAGACCCAGTACTTC
CASSLGAGGMETQYF
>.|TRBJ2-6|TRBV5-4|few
TGTGCCAGCAGCTTGGACCACTTTGGGGCCAACGTCCTGACTTTC
CASSLDHFGANVLTF
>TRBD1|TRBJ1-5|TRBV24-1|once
TGTGCCACCAGTGAACGGGACAGGGAGACTAATCAGCCCCAGCATTTT
CATSERDRETNQPQHF
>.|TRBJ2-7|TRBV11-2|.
TGTGCCAGCAGCTCATCTAGCGTGAGCTCCTACGAGCAGTACTTC
CASSSSSVSSYEQYF
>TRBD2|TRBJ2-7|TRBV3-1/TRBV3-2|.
TGTGCCAGCAGCCGAACTAGCGGGAGAGCGGAGCAGTACTTC
CASSRTSGRAEQYF
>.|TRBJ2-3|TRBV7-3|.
TGTGCCAGCAGCTCTCCGGGAGCCCGCACAGATACGCAGTATTTT
CASSSPGARTDTQYF
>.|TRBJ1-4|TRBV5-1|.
TGCGCCAGCGCCGCTCAGACAGCCCGAAATGAAAAACTGTTTTTT
CASAAQTARNEKLFF
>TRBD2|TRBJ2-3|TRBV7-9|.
TGTGCCAGCAGCTTAGAGGGAGGGACAGATACGCAGTATTTT
CASSLEGGTDTQYF
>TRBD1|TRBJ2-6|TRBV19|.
TGTGCCAGTAGTCAGACAGGGGGTGGAGGGGCCAACGTCCTGACTTTC
CASSQTGGGGANVLTF
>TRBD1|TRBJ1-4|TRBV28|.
TGTGCCAGCAGACAGACAGGGGGTGATGAAAAACTGTTTTTT
CASRQTGGDEKLFF
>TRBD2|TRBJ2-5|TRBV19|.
TGTGCCAGTAGCACCCGGAGAGCGGGAGATGAGACCCAGTACTTC
CASSTRRAGDETQYF
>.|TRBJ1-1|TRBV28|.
TGTGCCAGCAGTGGGGAACAGGGGAACACTGAAGCTTTCTTT
CASSGEQGNTEAFF
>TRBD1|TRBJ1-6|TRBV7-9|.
TGTGCCAGCAGGACCCTGACAGGGATCAATTCACCCCTCCACTTT
CASRTLTGINSPLHF
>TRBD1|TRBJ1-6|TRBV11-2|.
TGTGCCAGCAGCTTAAGGACCCCGACCGGGGACAGAGATAATTCACCCCTCCACTTT
CASSLRTPTGDRDNSPLHF
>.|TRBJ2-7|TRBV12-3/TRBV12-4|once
TGTGCCAGCAGTCCGGGGACTCCGTTTCAGCAGTACTTC
CASSPGTPFQQYF
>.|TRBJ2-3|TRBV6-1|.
TGTGCCAGCAGTGACAGGGCCCCGAGTACAGATACGCAGTATTTT
CASSDRAPSTDTQYF
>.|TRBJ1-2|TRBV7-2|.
TGTGCCAGCAGCTTGAACTCGCCTCCTAACTATGGCTACACCTTC
CASSLNSPPNYGYTF
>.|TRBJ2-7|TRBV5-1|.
TGCGCCAGCAGCAATCAGGGAGAGCAGTACTTC
CASSNQGEQYF
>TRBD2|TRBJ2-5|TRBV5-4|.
TGTGCCAGCAGCTTACCGGTAGCGGGAGAGCGGGAGACCCAGTACTTC
CASSLPVAGERETQYF
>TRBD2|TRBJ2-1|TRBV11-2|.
TGTGCCAGCAGCCCCGGGACTAGCGGGAGAAATGAGCAGTTCTTC
CASSPGTSGRNEQFF
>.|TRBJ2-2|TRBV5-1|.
TGCGCCAGCAGCGCGACAGCCGCGAACACCGGGGAGCTGTTTTTT
CASSATAANTGELFF